This TCR beta chain was documented in a study of T cell clonotyping in hematopoietic cell transplantation (TCRdb year 2021). Regarding the research as a whole: A total of 135 blood samples were collected in the study from 35 to 45 consecutive transplant recipients and their related donors. Patients were recruited between 2015 and 2017 and followed until September 2020 or death.

The germline V gene (reference sequence) gives CDR1 as GTSNPN and CDR2 as SVGIG. V lost 1 base and J lost 3 bases; the stretch between them is 7 bases long. Spanning cysteine to phenylalanine, the CDR3 consists of 12 amino acids. Of all the DNA, just the CDR3 is kept, 36 bases in frame from base 1. With the immunoSEQ assay, which is a bias-controlled multiplex PCR relying on V- and J-specific primers, TCR beta CDR3 regions were amplified from genomic DNA. In a second PCR step, the CDR3 amplicons were tagged with a proprietary barcode plus Illumina adapter sequences. An Illumina MiSeq instrument was used to sequence the CDR3 libraries. From the authors' description of their analysis: Export and quality control were performed with immunoSEQ Analyzer 3.0, and downstream analyses were performed with R Bioconductor and Immunarch. Only productive rearrangements in the normalized downsampled data set were used to calculate repertoire metrics. In the normalized cohort, a clonotype counted as pathologically expanded if the clonotype was larger than 5 templates. The Inverse Simpson Index was used to measure repertoire diversity. To capture all clonotypes, CMV-specificity analyses were performed on the non-normalized data set. TCRdb mirrors the immuneACCESS table, restricted to in-frame sequences. Some clones are absent from its copies; in checked studies, under half trace to an unresolved V gene, and the reason for the others is unknown. V, J and clone size reflect that table, while D and trimming were determined from the DNA. A total of about 10,000 clones appear in this sample, 77% of them only once. Under 9% of the sample belongs to the ten largest clones.

This clone is a singleton in its sample. This clone's antigen is unknown. One base away there is no much larger clone; base qualities are not given. What this sample's time point label stands for: 30 days after allo-HCT. Recipient blood was collected about 28 days before transplant and at days 30, 100 and 180 after transplant. Nuclei Lysis Solution was used to extract genomic DNA from fresh or cryopreserved unfractionated peripheral blood mononuclear cells. On the study overall, not on this receptor specifically: After transplant, TCR diversity in recipients dropped, and pathologically expanded clonotypes climbed progressively between day 30 and day 180. Broader TCR repertoire diversity after transplant was predicted by Inverse Simpson Index values from donors and from recipients before transplant. Just a small fraction of recipient repertoires overlapped with donor repertoires, and more than 97% appeared de novo at the given depth. The sample size was limited, and CD4 and CD8 repertoire contributions could not be separated because cells were not sorted.

The TCR comes from a female patient in her forties or fifties who had an allogeneic stem cell transplant from a related donor, so T cells may come from the graft donor. Some clones in this sample may be carry-over from other donors' samples. The sequence links TRBV30 to TRBJ2-7, with the D gene too uncertain to name. The source material was PBMCs, sampled 30 days after allogeneic stem cell transplant. The DNA sequence is TGTGCCTGGAGTGCAAATAACTACGAGCAGTACTTC. Translated, this is CAWSANNYEQYF.